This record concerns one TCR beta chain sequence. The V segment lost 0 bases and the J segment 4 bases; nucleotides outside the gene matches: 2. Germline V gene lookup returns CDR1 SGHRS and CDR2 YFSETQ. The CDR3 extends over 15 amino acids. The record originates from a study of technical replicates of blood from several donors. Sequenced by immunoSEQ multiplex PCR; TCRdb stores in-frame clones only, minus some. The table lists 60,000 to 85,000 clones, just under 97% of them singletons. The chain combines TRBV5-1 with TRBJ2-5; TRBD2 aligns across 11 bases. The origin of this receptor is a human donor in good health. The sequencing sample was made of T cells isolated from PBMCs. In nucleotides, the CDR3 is TGCGCCAGCAGCTTGGTTACTAGCGGGGGAGAGACCCAGTACTTC. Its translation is CASSLVTSGGETQYF.